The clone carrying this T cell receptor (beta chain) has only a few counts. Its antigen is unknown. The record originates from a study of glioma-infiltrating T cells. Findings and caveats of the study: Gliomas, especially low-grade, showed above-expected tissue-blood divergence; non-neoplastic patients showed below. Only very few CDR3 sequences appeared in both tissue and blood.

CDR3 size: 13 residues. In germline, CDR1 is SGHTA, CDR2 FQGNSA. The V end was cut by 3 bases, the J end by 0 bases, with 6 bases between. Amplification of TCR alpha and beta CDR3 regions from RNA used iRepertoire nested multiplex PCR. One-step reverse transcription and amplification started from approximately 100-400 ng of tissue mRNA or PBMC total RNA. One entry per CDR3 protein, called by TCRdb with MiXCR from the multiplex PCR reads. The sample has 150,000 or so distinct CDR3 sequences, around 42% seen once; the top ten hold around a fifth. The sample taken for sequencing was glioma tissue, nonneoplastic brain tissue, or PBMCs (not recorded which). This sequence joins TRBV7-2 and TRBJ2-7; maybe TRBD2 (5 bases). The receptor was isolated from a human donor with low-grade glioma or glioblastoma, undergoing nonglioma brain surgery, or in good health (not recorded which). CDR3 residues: CASSFTSSYEQYF. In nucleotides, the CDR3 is TGTGCCAGCAGCTTCACTAGCTCCTACGAGCAGTACTTC.